These 15 T cell receptor beta chains came from one sample sequenced in a study of T cells in Graves' hyperthyroidism and ophthalmopathy. RNA transcripts provided the source from which TCR beta CDR3 regions were amplified. The HTBI primer set drove a first-round RT-PCR of the TCR CDR3. In TCRdb, the multiplex PCR reads were re-called with MiXCR into one record per CDR3 protein. The profile shows hundreds of thousands of distinct CDR3 sequences, 15% to 20% of them singletons. Sequenced material: blood. The source of these receptors is a woman under 40 with Graves' hyperthyroidism.

V usage is TRBV7-9 and J usage is TRBJ1-4, with TRBD1 matching over 7 bases. The V segment lost 2 bases and the J segment 6 bases; nucleotides outside the gene matches: 9. The CDR3 spans 16 residues. From germline, CDR1 is SEHNR and CDR2 FQNEAQ (reference sequence). The CDR3 region has the DNA TGTGCCAGCAGCTTACCGAGAGGGGGCGCGGATGAAAAACTGTTTTTT. It yields the protein CASSLPRGGADEKLFF.

This clonotype was recorded at least ten times. J is TRBJ2-7 and V is TRBV7-9; D gene unclear. The V gene lost 5 bases and the J gene lost 1 base, with 15 bases spanning the gap. Germline CDR1 SEHNR, CDR2 FQNEAQ (reference sequence). The CDR3 loop spans 15 amino acids. CDR3 sequence: CASSRSPSQSYEQYF. The CDR3 DNA follows: TGTGCCAGCAGCAGAAGTCCCAGCCAGTCCTACGAGCAGTACTTC.

This clonotype has only a few counts. The V gene is TRBV6-1, the J gene TRBJ2-2, with a tentative D call TRBD1 (5 bases). This CDR3 comprises 13 residues. Germline lookup yields CDR1 MNHNS and CDR2 SASEGT. Between the trimmed V and J ends, which lost 6 bases and 5 bases, there was a span of 10 bases. This CDR3 reads CASRDTWTGELFF. The CDR3 DNA reads TGTGCCAGCAGGGACACTTGGACCGGGGAGCTGTTTTTT.

This sequence joins TRBV30 and TRBJ1-6; 10 nucleotides match TRBD1. In germline, CDR1 is GTSNPN, CDR2 SVGIG (reference sequence). V was pared by 3 bases and J by 1 base, with 3 bases of the junction left unmatched. The CDR3 loop spans 16 amino acids. The CDR3 DNA is TGTGCCTGGAGGACAGGGGGCGCGTCCTATAATTCACCCCTCCACTTT. Translating gives CAWRTGGASYNSPLHF.

This clonotype was seen at least ten times. The chain employs TRBV28 and TRBJ2-5; D is unclear. CDR3 length equals 13 residues. V was cut by 6 bases and J by 5 bases, with 13 bases left in between. Germline loops: CDR1 MDHEN, CDR2 SYDVKM. DNA of the CDR3: TGTGCCAGCAGCCTTAGTGGATGGGAGACCCAGTACTTC. It specifies CASSLSGWETQYF.

The V call is TRBV6-2 or TRBV6-3, the J call TRBJ1-5; the D is unclear. CDR1 is MNHEY, CDR2 SVGEGT, per germline. There are 13 residues in the CDR3. V lost 5 bases and J 7 bases, leaving 12 bases between the germline ends. The CDR3 spells CASSQPPSQPQHF. For the CDR3, the DNA is TGTGCCAGCAGTCAGCCCCCTTCCCAGCCCCAGCATTTT.

As regards this clonotype: It is likely a read error, because the conserved phenylalanine at the end of the CDR3 is missing. The chain carries TRBV11-3 and TRBJ2-1; D remains unclear. Germline V gives CDR1 SGHNT, CDR2 YENEEA. V lost 4 bases and J 0 bases, leaving 10 bases between the germline ends. The CDR3 sequence is 15 residues long. The CDR3 is CASSSWPSSYNEQFS. CDR3 DNA: TGTGCCAGCAGCTCGTGGCCCAGCTCCTACAATGAGCAGTTCTCC.

The chain combines TRBV20-1 with TRBJ2-5; D perhaps matches TRBD1 (6 bases). Germline values: CDR1 DFQATT, CDR2 SNEGSKA (reference sequence). The CDR3 is 16 amino acids. V was trimmed by 4 bases and J by 3 bases, leaving 21 bases between them. Here the CDR3 DNA reads TGCAGTGCTACCGCAGGGGCCGGCTCGTCCGAAGAGACCCAGTACTTC. It is translated as CSATAGAGSSEETQYF.

This clonotype was picked up many times. The gene calls are TRBV2 and TRBJ2-2; TRBD2 aligns across 9 bases. CDR3 length equals 15 residues. V was clipped by 2 bases and J by 5 bases; unmatched bases: 3. Germline lookup yields CDR1 SNHLY and CDR2 FYNNEI. DNA for the CDR3: TGTGCCAGCAGTGAAATAGCGGGAGTAACCGGGGAGCTGTTTTTT. This gives the protein CASSEIAGVTGELFF.

This clonotype was picked up a small number of times. This chain joins TRBV24-1 and TRBJ1-2; 7 bases are shared with TRBD1. This CDR3 is built from 14 residues. With V trimmed by 4 bases and J by 2 bases, 3 bases remained unmatched. Germline CDR1 reads KGHDR; CDR2 reads SFDVKD. CDR3: CATSDPTGNYGYTF. In DNA form, the CDR3 reads TGTGCCACCAGTGACCCGACAGGGAACTATGGCTACACCTTC.

This clonotype was recorded only once. One base away lies a much larger clone, so this may be a sequencing read error. The chain couples TRBV10-3 to TRBJ2-3; unclear D gene. This CDR3 comprises 13 residues. The germline gives CDR1 ENHRY, CDR2 SYGVKD. CDR3 DNA sequence: TGTGCCATCACGGCGGTGAGCACAGATACGCGGTATTTT. The encoded protein is CAITAVSTDTRYF.

This clonotype appeared many times. The chain carries TRBV6-2 or TRBV6-3 and TRBJ2-5; D not certain. CDR3 size: 19 residues. With 0 bases removed from V and 5 bases from J, the gap between germline ends came to 25 bases. Germline V lookup: CDR1 MNHEY, CDR2 SVGEGT. DNA for the CDR3: TGTGCCAGCAGTTACTCGGGTCAGTCCCCGACGGGCCCGGAGGAGACCCAGTACTTC. Translated: CASSYSGQSPTGPEETQYF.

This clonotype was seen repeatedly, ten times or more. This sequence joins TRBV2 and TRBJ2-1; 9 bases align to TRBD2. The V gene end was trimmed by 4 bases and the J gene end by 6 bases; junction bases not matched to a gene: 7. The CDR3 consists of 15 residues. The germline CDR1 and CDR2 sequences are SNHLY and FYNNEI. CDR3 protein: CASSGLAGRINEQFF. Here the CDR3 DNA reads TGTGCCAGCAGTGGCCTAGCGGGAAGGATCAATGAGCAGTTCTTC. The full variable domain, in which reference TRBV2 and TRBJ2-1 provide the parts outside the CDR3, is EPEVTQTPSHQVTQMGQEVILRCVPISNHLYFYWYRQILGQKVEFLVSFYNNEISEKSEIFDDQFSVERPDGSNFTLKIRSTKLEDSAMYFCASSGLAGRINEQFFGPGTRLTVL.

This clonotype was seen many times. The rearrangement joins TRBV9 to TRBJ2-3, with 9 bases fitting TRBD1. Germline CDR1 is SGDLS and CDR2 is YYNGEE. This CDR3 comprises 16 residues. The V gene end was trimmed by 0 bases and the J gene end by 5 bases; junction bases not matched to a gene: 7. The CDR3: CASSVEGQGSGDTQYF. The CDR3 region has the DNA TGTGCCAGCAGCGTAGAAGGACAGGGGTCGGGAGATACGCAGTATTTT.

With respect to this clonotype: This may arise from a read error, as a much more abundant clone is one base away. The chain recombines TRBV6-1 with TRBJ1-5; possible D gene TRBD1, 5 bases. The length of the CDR3 is 14 residues. V lost 5 bases, J lost 5 bases, and 13 bases lay in between. From germline, CDR1 is MNHNS and CDR2 SASEGT. The CDR3 loop is CASSHQGGHQPQHF. DNA of the CDR3: TGTGCCAGCAGTCACCAGGGAGGCCATCAGCCCCAGCATTTT.